This entry describes one TCR beta chain. Generated by immunoSEQ multiplex PCR, the TCRdb table keeps only in-frame clones and is missing some. Found here are tens of thousands of clones, over 85% of them singletons; the top ten hold roughly 1.9%. The record originates from a study of T cell changes during pregnancy in multiple sclerosis. This CDR3 is 15 amino acids long. Germline CDR1 reads SGHTA; CDR2 reads FQGNSA. The trim removed 6 bases at V and 3 bases at J, leaving 7 bases unmatched. This sample comprised peripheral blood, obtained in the second trimester of pregnancy. This sequence was found in a female donor with multiple sclerosis, enrolled in a pregnancy study. The rearrangement links TRBV7-2 to TRBJ1-4; 7 bases match TRBD1. CDR3 in amino acids: CASRYTGTANEKLFF. The CDR3 DNA sequence: TGTGCCAGCAGGTATACCGGGACAGCTAATGAAAAACTGTTTTTT.